The 27 T cell receptor beta chains in this list originate from one sample, sequenced in a study of OX40 agonist ivuxolimab in advanced cancers. Libraries were prepared by immunoSEQ multiplex PCR; TCRdb keeps only in-frame clonotypes and omits some of them. The top ten clones hold under 0.55% of a sample with 69,000 or so clones, over 75% of them seen once. The material was CD4+ or CD8+ T cells sorted from blood, obtained in a trial of the OX40 agonist ivuxolimab. The receptor set was obtained from an adult with an advanced solid tumor such as melanoma, head and neck, liver or kidney cancer.

This chain connects TRBV21-1 to TRBJ2-6. TRBV21-1 is designated a pseudogene. The CDR3 spans 17 residues. The CDR3: CASSKGDATTGANVLTF. The DNA of the CDR3 is TGTGCCAGCAGCAAAGGTGACGCCACCACTGGGGCCAACGTCCTGACTTTC.

V usage is TRBV30 and J usage is TRBJ1-4, with D perhaps matching TRBD1 (6 bases). Trimming stripped 4 bases from V and 6 bases from J, with 12 bases between. This CDR3 region has 13 residues. Germline CDR1 GTSNPN, CDR2 SVGIG (reference sequence). The CDR3 DNA follows: TGTGCCTGGACCTCAGGGGTGGATGAAAAACTGTTTTTT. Its protein product is CAWTSGVDEKLFF.

This chain links TRBV6-6 with TRBJ2-5, with D possibly TRBD1 on 5 matching bases. V dropped 9 bases and J dropped 0 bases, with 11 bases sitting between them. From germline, CDR1 is MNHNY and CDR2 SVGAGI (reference sequence). CDR3 size: 13 residues. CDR3 residues: CASSIRDQETQYF. The CDR3 DNA follows: TGTGCCAGTTCGATCAGGGACCAAGAGACCCAGTACTTC.

J is TRBJ1-1 and V is TRBV7-9; no reliable D call. Germline V lookup: CDR1 SEHNR, CDR2 FQNEAQ (reference sequence). The CDR3 is 12 residues long. V dropped 7 bases and J dropped 5 bases, with 11 bases sitting between them. The CDR3 DNA follows: TGTGCCAGCACCCGGGAGCATACTGAAGCTTTCTTT. It codes for CASTREHTEAFF.

The genes are TRBV5-8 and TRBJ2-7; no firm D call. Germline V gives CDR1 SGHTS, CDR2 YDEGEE. The CDR3 loop spans 11 amino acids. V shed 0 bases and J shed 11 bases, with 9 bases lying between them. In DNA form, the CDR3 reads TGTGCCAGCAGCTTGGCCGAGATCGAGTACTTC. Protein: CASSLAEIEYF.

This rearrangement joins TRBV12-5 to TRBJ2-6; D gene unclear. Trimming cost V 7 bases and J 0 bases, with 13 bases left between them. The CDR3 consists of 16 residues. From germline, CDR1 is LGHNT and CDR2 FRNRAP. The CDR3 spells CASAPSLSSGANVLTF. The CDR3 bases are TGTGCTAGTGCCCCTTCCTTGAGCTCTGGGGCCAACGTCCTGACTTTC.

This clone has more than one count but fewer than ten. The gene calls are TRBV2 and TRBJ2-7; D gene unclear. CDR1 and CDR2 (germline): SNHLY, FYNNEI. The length of the CDR3 is 11 residues. Trimming left V 5 bases short and J 7 bases short, with 9 bases between. CDR3 residues: CASSPSWEQYF. The CDR3 DNA reads TGTGCCAGCAGTCCGTCTTGGGAGCAGTACTTC.

CDR3 coding DNA: TGCGCCAGCAGCCTTAAATTTAGGGGGGAAGCTTTCTTT. This gives the protein CASSLKFRGEAFF. The chain uses TRBV10-1 and TRBJ1-1; D possibly corresponds to TRBD1 (6 bases). V dropped 6 bases and J dropped 8 bases, with 16 bases sitting between them. CDR1 is WNHNN, CDR2 SYGVQD, per germline (reference sequence). This CDR3 region has 13 residues.

The chain has TRBV2 and TRBJ1-1; no firm D call. Deletions cut 2 bases from V and 7 bases from J, with 11 bases between. Germline V gene lookup returns CDR1 SNHLY and CDR2 FYNNEI. This CDR3 comprises 13 residues. The CDR3 sequence: CASSETITFEAFF. The CDR3 nucleotides read TGTGCCAGCAGTGAAACAATAACTTTTGAAGCTTTCTTT.

This rearrangement joins TRBV5-5 to TRBJ2-1; D possibly uses TRBD1 or TRBD2 (5 bases each). Germline assignment: CDR1 SGHKS and CDR2 YYEKEE (reference sequence). V lost 4 bases and J 1 base, leaving 15 bases between the germline ends. This CDR3 has 16 residues. CDR3 coding DNA: TGTGCCAGCAGCCGGGCCGGGACGCAATCCTACAATGAGCAGTTCTTC. This encodes CASSRAGTQSYNEQFF.

This clone showed up just a few times. CDR3 loop: CASSLARESTEAFF. The CDR3 DNA reads as TGTGCCAGCAGCTTAGCTCGGGAAAGCACTGAAGCTTTCTTT. V gene TRBV11-2 combines with J gene TRBJ1-1, with D unresolved. The CDR3 is 14 residues long. Germline values: CDR1 SGHAT, CDR2 FQNNGV. Between the trimmed V and J ends, which lost 1 base and 4 bases, there was a span of 10 bases.

The chain couples TRBV29-1 to TRBJ2-5; D remains ambiguous. The germline V and J ends were trimmed by 4 bases and 5 bases, with 5 bases remaining between them. The CDR3 extends over 10 amino acids. In germline, CDR1 is SQVTM, CDR2 ANQGSEA. CDR3 loop: CSVVQETQYF. The CDR3, as DNA: TGCAGCGTTGTGCAGGAGACCCAGTACTTC.

The V gene is TRBV2, the J gene TRBJ1-2, with 8 bases aligning to TRBD1. Germline V gene lookup returns CDR1 SNHLY and CDR2 FYNNEI. This CDR3 spans 16 amino acids. Trimming removed 1 base from V and 5 bases from J; junction bases left unmatched: 9. CDR3 nucleotides: TGTGCCAGCAGTGAAGTTCGCCAGGGGGCAGAATATGGCTACACCTTC. This translates into CASSEVRQGAEYGYTF.

CDR3 amino acids: CASSVATGVETQYF. The CDR3 DNA reads TGTGCCAGCAGCGTAGCTACAGGGGTTGAGACCCAGTACTTC. The chain is built from TRBV9 and TRBJ2-5, with 7 bases fitting TRBD1. Germline CDR1 is SGDLS and CDR2 is YYNGEE. The J segment lost 5 bases and the V segment lost 0 bases, leaving 4 bases of the junction unmatched. The CDR3 sequence is 14 residues long.

V is TRBV28 and J is TRBJ1-5; no clear D gene. This CDR3 is built from 17 residues. Germline CDR1 and CDR2: MDHEN and SYDVKM. Trimming took off 6 bases at V and 0 bases at J, with 18 bases between the two ends. DNA for the CDR3: TGTGCCAGCAGAACCCTTAGGGATAATTATAGCAATCAGCCCCAGCATTTT. This sequence encodes CASRTLRDNYSNQPQHF.

The J gene is TRBJ1-2, the V gene TRBV7-9; D is unclear. V shed 5 bases and J shed 4 bases, with 23 bases lying between them. This CDR3 has 17 residues. Per the germline V gene, CDR1 is SEHNR and CDR2 is FQNEAQ (reference sequence). In DNA, the CDR3 is TGTGCCAGCAGCCTAACATCGTCACCCTCGAATCTCTATGGCTACACCTTC. Protein: CASSLTSSPSNLYGYTF.

The chain has TRBV6-1 and TRBJ1-1; D possibly corresponds to TRBD1 (5 bases). Germline CDR1 and CDR2: MNHNS and SASEGT. This CDR3 is 12 amino acids long. V lost 4 bases and J 10 bases, leaving 13 bases between the germline ends. In DNA, the CDR3 is TGTGCCAGCAGTGCCGAAGGGACGAGAGCTTTCTTT. This sequence encodes CASSAEGTRAFF.

This clone was detected once. The chain joins TRBV9 to TRBJ2-3; weak D call: TRBD2 (5 bases). CDR3 length: 14 residues. Trimming cost V 1 base and J 4 bases, with 10 bases left between them. Germline loops: CDR1 SGDLS, CDR2 YYNGEE. The CDR3 DNA reads as TGTGCCAGCAGCGTATTGGGAGACCCAGATACGCAGTATTTT. It encodes CASSVLGDPDTQYF.

In its sample, this clone was seen a few times. The V gene is TRBV6-6, the J gene TRBJ2-1, with 7 bases aligning to TRBD2. CDR3 length: 16 amino acids. The germline V gene has CDR1 MNHNY and CDR2 SVGAGI (reference sequence). The V segment lost 7 bases and the J segment 7 bases; nucleotides outside the gene matches: 16. This CDR3 reads CASTLGGGRARNEQFF. The CDR3 bases are TGTGCCAGCACCCTGGGAGGTGGGAGGGCGAGGAATGAGCAGTTCTTC.

The rearrangement uses TRBV5-5 and TRBJ2-3; 8 bases align to TRBD2. The CDR3 totals 14 residues. J lost 2 bases, V lost 4 bases, and 3 bases had no gene match. Germline loops: CDR1 SGHKS, CDR2 YYEKEE (reference sequence). The CDR3 DNA is TGTGCCAGCAGCACGGGGGGGCCCACAGATACGCAGTATTTT. Amino acids: CASSTGGPTDTQYF.

The V and J genes are TRBV6-6 and TRBJ1-3; the D is unclear. Germline loops: CDR1 MNHNY, CDR2 SVGAGI (reference sequence). CDR3 length equals 15 residues. Trimming left V 4 bases short and J 0 bases short, with 10 bases between. Written as DNA, the CDR3 is TGTGCCAGCAGTTCCCCGACACGCTCTGGAAACACCATATATTTT. This translates into CASSSPTRSGNTIYF.

V gene TRBV14 combines with J gene TRBJ2-7; either TRBD1 or TRBD2 may supply D (5 bases each). From germline, CDR1 is SGHDN and CDR2 FVKESK. CDR3 length: 16 residues. The ends were cut back, 1 base at V and 2 bases at J, with 15 bases in the middle. CDR3 DNA: TGTGCCAGCAGCCAAGGCGTACAGGACTTCCCCTACGAGCAGTACTTC. It encodes CASSQGVQDFPYEQYF.

This clone occurred once. The CDR3 sequence is CASSVDPEGDGYTF. The CDR3 region has the DNA TGTGCCAGCAGCGTAGACCCAGAGGGAGATGGCTACACCTTC. The chain couples TRBV9 to TRBJ1-2; unclear D gene. CDR1 is SGDLS, CDR2 YYNGEE, per germline. V lost 0 bases to trimming and J lost 6 bases, with 12 bases between them. This CDR3 region has 14 residues.

This clone was detected a few times. This chain connects TRBV7-9 to TRBJ2-1; TRBD2 agrees at 9 bases. CDR3 length: 15 amino acids. V lost 1 base to trimming and J lost 3 bases; unmatched junction nucleotides: 1. Germline CDR1 is SEHNR and CDR2 is FQNEAQ (reference sequence). The CDR3 DNA is TGTGCCAGCAGCTTAGGACTAGCGGACTACAATGAGCAGTTCTTC. It yields the protein CASSLGLADYNEQFF.

The chain links TRBV6-1 to TRBJ1-5, with D possibly TRBD1 on 5 matching bases. Germline assignment: CDR1 MNHNS and CDR2 SASEGT. The CDR3 covers 12 residues. V lost 11 bases and J lost 7, with 15 bases in between. CDR3 coding DNA: TGTGCCCACGGGGCGATGGAACAGCCCCAGCATTTT. Its translation: CAHGAMEQPQHF.

This clone has only a few counts. The sample carries other DNA sequences with the same CDR3. The V and J genes are TRBV29-1 and TRBJ1-1; D is possibly TRBD1 (6 bases). With 3 bases removed from V and 4 bases from J, the gap between germline ends came to 12 bases. Germline V gives CDR1 SQVTM, CDR2 ANQGSEA. The CDR3 is made up of 13 amino acids. Here the CDR3 reads CSVEQGRGTEAFF. The CDR3 DNA follows: TGCAGCGTTGAGCAGGGCAGGGGCACTGAAGCTTTCTTT.

CDR3 sequence (DNA): TGTGCCTGGACAAAGAAGGGACAGGGGTCAGATACGCAGTATTTT. It codes for CAWTKKGQGSDTQYF. The chain is built from TRBV30 and TRBJ2-3, with 10 bases lining up with TRBD1. The V gene end was trimmed by 4 bases and the J gene end by 4 bases; junction bases not matched to a gene: 8. In germline, CDR1 is GTSNPN, CDR2 SVGIG (reference sequence). This CDR3 is built from 15 residues. Complete variable domain (other parts from reference TRBV30 and TRBJ2-3): SQTIHQWPATLVQPVGSPLSLECTVEGTSNPNLYWYRQAAGRGLQLLFYSVGIGQISSEVPQNLSASRPQDRQFILSSKKLLLSDSGFYLCAWTKKGQGSDTQYFGPGTRLTVL.